Each of the 16 T cell receptor beta chains below was sequenced from the same sample in a study of blood T cell repertoires in COVID-19. The assay was immunoSEQ multiplex PCR, and TCRdb's table has in-frame clones only and misses some. This sample carries around 100,000 clones, 70% to 80% of them seen once, and the ten largest clones take approximately 30%. Sequenced material: peripheral blood. The origin of the receptors is a man aged 70 or older with active or convalescent COVID-19.

The V gene is TRBV19, the J gene TRBJ1-2; no clear D. Deletions cut 5 bases from V and 8 bases from J, with 24 bases between. The germline gives CDR1 LNHDA, CDR2 SQIVND (reference sequence). The CDR3 extends over 16 amino acids. The CDR3 coding sequence is TGTGCCAGTAGTCCGGATCACCGAACACAATCGGGAGGCTACACCTTC. Protein sequence: CASSPDHRTQSGGYTF.

CDR3 bases: TGTGCCAGCTCACAAGGACTGGGGGAGACCCAGTACTTC. It encodes CASSQGLGETQYF. This chain links TRBV28 with TRBJ2-5, with D possibly being TRBD2 (5 bases). CDR3 size: 13 residues. V was shortened by 8 bases and J by 5 bases, with 15 bases between the two germline ends. Germline loops: CDR1 MDHEN, CDR2 SYDVKM.

This clone was seen a handful of times. J is TRBJ2-1 and V is TRBV10-3; TRBD2 matches 11 bases. The CDR3 sequence is 15 residues long. Unmatched junction bases numbered 8, after V lost 6 bases and J lost 7 bases. Germline values: CDR1 ENHRY, CDR2 SYGVKD. The CDR3 spells CAISPLAGGLNEQFF. CDR3 DNA sequence: TGTGCCATCAGCCCGCTAGCGGGAGGTTTAAATGAGCAGTTCTTC.

This chain connects TRBV2 to TRBJ1-2; TRBD1 aligns across 10 bases. Germline V gene sequence: CDR1 SNHLY, CDR2 FYNNEI. The J segment lost 2 bases and the V segment lost 11 bases, leaving 14 bases of the junction unmatched. The CDR3 is made up of 16 amino acids. CDR3: CAGWEGQGLLNYGYTF. CDR3 bases: TGTGCCGGCTGGGAGGGACAGGGGCTCTTAAACTATGGCTACACCTTC.

J is TRBJ2-1 and V is TRBV9; TRBD2 matches at 8 bases. CDR3 length equals 17 residues. The ends lost 0 bases at V and 5 bases at J; junction bases unmatched: 10. Germline V gene data show CDR1 as SGDLS and CDR2 as YYNGEE. The CDR3 DNA reads as TGTGCCAGCAGCGTAGGGCATATGGGACTAGGGGACAATGAGCAGTTCTTC. Protein sequence: CASSVGHMGLGDNEQFF.

The rearrangement uses TRBV6-1 and TRBJ2-2; maybe TRBD1 (5 bases). Trimming took off 2 bases at V and 1 base at J, with 8 bases between the two ends. Germline-derived CDR1 and CDR2 are MNHNS and SASEGT. The CDR3 is made up of 15 amino acids. The CDR3 coding sequence is TGTGCCAGCAGTGAACGGACAATGAACACCGGGGAGCTGTTTTTT. It encodes CASSERTMNTGELFF.

This clone came up once. V and J are TRBV5-6 and TRBJ2-1; TRBD1 agrees at 10 bases. The CDR3 sequence is 16 residues long. Trimming cost V 4 bases and J 5 bases; bases outside gene matches: 9. CDR1 SGHDT and CDR2 YYEEEE come from the germline V gene. The CDR3 here is CASSPLVGQGNNEQFF. The CDR3 coding sequence is TGTGCCAGCAGCCCCCTTGTGGGACAGGGGAACAATGAGCAGTTCTTC.

The rearrangement links TRBV12-3 or TRBV12-4 to TRBJ1-5, with D unresolved. V gave up 1 base and J gave up 15 bases, with 16 bases separating them. This CDR3 is built from 13 residues. In DNA form, the CDR3 reads TGTGCCAGCAGTTTAGGTCCCTCAGGAGGGAGGCATTTT. Its protein product is CASSLGPSGGRHF.

The chain combines TRBV6-5 with TRBJ1-3; 9 bases align to TRBD1. The J segment lost 6 bases and the V segment lost 7 bases, leaving 10 bases of the junction unmatched. Per germline, CDR1 MNHEY and CDR2 SVGAGI. This CDR3 comprises 15 residues. The CDR3 spells CASKTGTGTLNTIYF. The DNA for the CDR3 is TGTGCCAGCAAGACCGGGACAGGGACTTTAAACACCATATATTTT.

The chain carries TRBV5-5 and TRBJ1-4, with unresolved D. Trimming removed 2 bases from V and 5 bases from J, with 10 bases in between. Per germline, CDR1 SGHKS and CDR2 YYEKEE (reference sequence). This CDR3 region has 14 residues. CDR3 bases: TGTGCCAGCAGCTTTCTCGGTCTGAATGAAAAACTGTTTTTT. Amino acids: CASSFLGLNEKLFF.

The chain combines TRBV20-1 with TRBJ2-3, with D unclear. Germline V gene lookup returns CDR1 DFQATT and CDR2 SNEGSKA (reference sequence). The CDR3 contains 10 residues. Between the trimmed V and J ends, which lost 2 bases and 6 bases, there was a span of 3 bases. The CDR3 nucleotides read TGCAGTGCTAGACTGGATACGCAGTATTTT. It codes for CSARLDTQYF.

J is TRBJ2-1 and V is TRBV27; 10 nucleotides match TRBD2. Per germline, CDR1 MNHEY and CDR2 SMNVEV (reference sequence). The CDR3 contains 18 residues. Trimming removed 3 bases from V and 0 bases from J; junction bases left unmatched: 8. The CDR3 loop is CASSLGLAGVSSYNEQFF. In nucleotides, the CDR3 is TGTGCCAGCAGTTTGGGGCTAGCGGGAGTGAGCTCCTACAATGAGCAGTTCTTC.

The chain uses TRBV5-4 and TRBJ2-2; 11 bases fit TRBD2. Germline CDR1 SGHNT, CDR2 YYREEE (reference sequence). This CDR3 has 17 residues. With 3 bases clipped from V and 8 bases from J, the junction kept 12 bases outside the gene matches. CDR3 nucleotide sequence: TGTGCCAGCAGCTCAGGGGCTAGCGGGAGGTTTTCGGGGGAGCTGTTTTTT. It yields the protein CASSSGASGRFSGELFF.

This clone was picked up one time. The chain recombines TRBV4-1 with TRBJ1-1; no clear D gene. V dropped 0 bases and J dropped 6 bases, with 11 bases sitting between them. Germline CDR1 MGHRA, CDR2 YSYEKL. The CDR3 spans 14 residues. CDR3 in amino acids: CASSQDGLRAEAFF. CDR3 coding DNA: TGCGCCAGCAGCCAAGATGGACTTAGGGCTGAAGCTTTCTTT.

The chain uses TRBV6-5 and TRBJ2-1; D is uncertain. The CDR3 has 15 residues. V was trimmed by 7 bases and J by 0 bases, leaving 13 bases between them. CDR1 is MNHEY, CDR2 SVGAGI, per germline. DNA of the CDR3: TGTGCCAGCATCCGTGACTCGAGCTCCTACAATGAGCAGTTCTTC. Its protein product is CASIRDSSSYNEQFF.

This clone was detected only a few times. The genes are TRBV20-1 and TRBJ2-3; maybe TRBD1 (6 bases). The V gene's germline CDR1 is DFQATT and CDR2 SNEGSKA (reference sequence). V dropped 5 bases and J dropped 6 bases, with 9 bases sitting between them. The CDR3 loop spans 11 amino acids. Here the CDR3 DNA reads TGCAGTGCTGCACAGGGCGATACGCAGTATTTT. Protein product: CSAAQGDTQYF.